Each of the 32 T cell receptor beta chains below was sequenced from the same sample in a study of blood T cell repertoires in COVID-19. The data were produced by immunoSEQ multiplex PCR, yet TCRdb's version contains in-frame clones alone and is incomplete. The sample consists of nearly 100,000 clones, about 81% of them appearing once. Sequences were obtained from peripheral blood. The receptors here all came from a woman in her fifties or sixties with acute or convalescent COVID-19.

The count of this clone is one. In DNA, the CDR3 is TGTGCCAGCAGCTCCCTCGGGGGGCTGAGCACTGAAGCTTTCTTT. Translated, it gives CASSSLGGLSTEAFF. This chain links TRBV7-9 with TRBJ1-1; D might be TRBD1 (6 bases). V gave up 4 bases and J gave up 4 bases, with 16 bases separating them. Germline CDR1 is SEHNR and CDR2 is FQNEAQ (reference sequence). This CDR3 comprises 15 residues.

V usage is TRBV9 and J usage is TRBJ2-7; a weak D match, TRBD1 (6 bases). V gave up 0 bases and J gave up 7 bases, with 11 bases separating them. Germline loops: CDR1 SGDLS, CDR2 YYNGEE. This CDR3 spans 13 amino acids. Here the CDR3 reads CASSVVGALEQYF. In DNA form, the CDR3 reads TGTGCCAGCAGCGTAGTGGGGGCGCTAGAGCAGTACTTC.

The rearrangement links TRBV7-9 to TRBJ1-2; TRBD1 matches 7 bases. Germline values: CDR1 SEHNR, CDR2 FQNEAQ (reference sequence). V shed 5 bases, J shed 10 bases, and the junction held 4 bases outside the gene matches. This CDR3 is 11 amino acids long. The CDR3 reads CASSKDRDYTF. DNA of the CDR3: TGTGCCAGCAGCAAAGACAGGGACTACACCTTC.

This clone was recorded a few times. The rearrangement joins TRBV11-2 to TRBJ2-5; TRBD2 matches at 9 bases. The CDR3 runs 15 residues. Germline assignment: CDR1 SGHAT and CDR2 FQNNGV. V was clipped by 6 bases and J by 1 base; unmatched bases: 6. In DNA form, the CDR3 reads TGTGCCAGCAGTCCTCAGCGGGGGGCCCAAGAGACCCAGTACTTC. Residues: CASSPQRGAQETQYF.

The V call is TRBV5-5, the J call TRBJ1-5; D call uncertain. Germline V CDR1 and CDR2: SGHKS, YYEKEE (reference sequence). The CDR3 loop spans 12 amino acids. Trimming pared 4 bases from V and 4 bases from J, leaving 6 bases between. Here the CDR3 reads CASSPRNQPQHF. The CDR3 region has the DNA TGTGCCAGCAGCCCCAGAAATCAGCCCCAGCATTTT.

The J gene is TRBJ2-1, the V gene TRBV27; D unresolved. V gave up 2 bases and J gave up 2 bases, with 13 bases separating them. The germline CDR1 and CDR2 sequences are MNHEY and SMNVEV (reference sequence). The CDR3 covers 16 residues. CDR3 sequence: CASSLDLAGTYNEQFF. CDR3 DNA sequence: TGTGCCAGCAGTTTAGATCTGGCAGGTACCTACAATGAGCAGTTCTTC.

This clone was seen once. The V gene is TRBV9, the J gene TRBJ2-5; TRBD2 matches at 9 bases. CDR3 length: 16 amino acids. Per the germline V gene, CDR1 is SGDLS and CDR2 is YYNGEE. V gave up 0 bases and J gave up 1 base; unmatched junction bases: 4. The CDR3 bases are TGTGCCAGCAGCGTAGGGACTAGCGCGGGCCAAGAGACCCAGTACTTC. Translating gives CASSVGTSAGQETQYF.

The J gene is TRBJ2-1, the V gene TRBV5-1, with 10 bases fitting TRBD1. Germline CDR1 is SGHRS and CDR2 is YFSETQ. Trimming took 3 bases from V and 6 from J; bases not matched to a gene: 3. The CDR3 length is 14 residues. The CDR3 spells CASSSGTGVNEQFF. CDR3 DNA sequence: TGCGCCAGCAGCTCCGGGACAGGGGTCAATGAGCAGTTCTTC.

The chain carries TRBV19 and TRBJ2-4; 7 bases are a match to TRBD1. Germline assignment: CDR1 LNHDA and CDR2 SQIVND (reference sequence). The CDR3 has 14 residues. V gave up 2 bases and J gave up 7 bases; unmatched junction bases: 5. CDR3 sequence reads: CASSIRTGVNIQYF. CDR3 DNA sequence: TGTGCCAGTAGTATACGCACAGGGGTGAACATTCAGTACTTC.

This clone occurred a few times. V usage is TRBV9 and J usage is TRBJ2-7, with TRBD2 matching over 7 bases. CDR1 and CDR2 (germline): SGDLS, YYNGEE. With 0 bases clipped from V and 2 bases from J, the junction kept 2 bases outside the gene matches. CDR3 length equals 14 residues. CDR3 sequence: CASSVGGLAYEQYF. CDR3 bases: TGTGCCAGCAGCGTAGGAGGACTAGCCTACGAGCAGTACTTC.

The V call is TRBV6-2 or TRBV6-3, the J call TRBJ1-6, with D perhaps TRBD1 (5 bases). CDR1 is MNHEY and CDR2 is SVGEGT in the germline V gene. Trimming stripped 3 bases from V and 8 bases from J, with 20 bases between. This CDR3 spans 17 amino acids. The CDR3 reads CASSYPPPDTLYSPLHF. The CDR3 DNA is TGTGCCAGCAGTTATCCCCCCCCGGACACCTTATATTCACCCCTCCACTTT.

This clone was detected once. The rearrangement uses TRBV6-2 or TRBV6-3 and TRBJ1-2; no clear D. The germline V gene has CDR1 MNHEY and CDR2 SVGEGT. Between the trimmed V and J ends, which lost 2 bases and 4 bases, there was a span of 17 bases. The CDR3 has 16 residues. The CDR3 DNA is TGTGCCAGCAGTTACGAACCGCGCCGGGAGAGCTATGGCTACACCTTC. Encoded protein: CASSYEPRRESYGYTF.

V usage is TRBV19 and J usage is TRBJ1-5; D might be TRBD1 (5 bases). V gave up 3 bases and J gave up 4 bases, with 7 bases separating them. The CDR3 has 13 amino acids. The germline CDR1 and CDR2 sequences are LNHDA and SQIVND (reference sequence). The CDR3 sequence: CASSMYRNQPQHF. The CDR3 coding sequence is TGTGCCAGTAGTATGTACAGGAATCAGCCCCAGCATTTT.

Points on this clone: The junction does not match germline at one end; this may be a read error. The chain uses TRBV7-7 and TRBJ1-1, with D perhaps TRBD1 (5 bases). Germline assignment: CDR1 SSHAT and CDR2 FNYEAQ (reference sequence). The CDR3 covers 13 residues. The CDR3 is CASSLSGSTEAFF. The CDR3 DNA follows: TGTGCTAGCAGCTTATCAGGGTCCACTGAAGCTTTCTTT.

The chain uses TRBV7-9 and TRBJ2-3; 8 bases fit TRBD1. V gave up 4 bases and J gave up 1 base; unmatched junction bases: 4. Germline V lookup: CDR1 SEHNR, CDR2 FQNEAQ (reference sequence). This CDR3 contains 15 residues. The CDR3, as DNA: TGTGCCAGCAGCTCAACAGGGGGTGGCACAGATACGCAGTATTTT. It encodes CASSSTGGGTDTQYF.

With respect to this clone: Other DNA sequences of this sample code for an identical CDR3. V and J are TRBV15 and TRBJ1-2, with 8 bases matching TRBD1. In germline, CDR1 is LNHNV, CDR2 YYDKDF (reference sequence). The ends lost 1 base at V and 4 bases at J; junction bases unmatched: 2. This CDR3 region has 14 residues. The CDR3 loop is CATSRGGTGYGYTF. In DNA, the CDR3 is TGTGCCACCAGCAGAGGTGGGACAGGCTATGGCTACACCTTC. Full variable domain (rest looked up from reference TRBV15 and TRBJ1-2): DAMVIQNPRYQVTQFGKPVTLSCSQTLNHNVMYWYQQKSSQAPKLLFHYYDKDFNNEADTPDNFQSRRPNTSFCFLDIRSPGLGDTAMYLCATSRGGTGYGYTFGSGTRLTVV.

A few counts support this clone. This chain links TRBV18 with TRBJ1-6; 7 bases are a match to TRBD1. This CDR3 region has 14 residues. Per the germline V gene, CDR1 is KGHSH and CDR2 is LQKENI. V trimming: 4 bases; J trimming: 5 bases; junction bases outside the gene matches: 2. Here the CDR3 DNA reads TGTGCCAGCTCACTGACAGGGAATAATTCACCCCTCCACTTT. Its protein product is CASSLTGNNSPLHF.

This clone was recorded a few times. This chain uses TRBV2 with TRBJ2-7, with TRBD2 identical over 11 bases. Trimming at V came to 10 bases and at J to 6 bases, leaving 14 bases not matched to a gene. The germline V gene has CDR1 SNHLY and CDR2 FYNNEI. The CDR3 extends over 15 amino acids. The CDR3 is CATSGRLAGSGEQYF. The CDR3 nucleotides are TGTGCCACTTCGGGAAGACTAGCGGGGTCGGGCGAGCAGTACTTC.

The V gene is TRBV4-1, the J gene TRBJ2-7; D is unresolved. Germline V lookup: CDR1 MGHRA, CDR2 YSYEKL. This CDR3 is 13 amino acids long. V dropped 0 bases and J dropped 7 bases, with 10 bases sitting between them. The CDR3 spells CASSQDQELEQYF. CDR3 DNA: TGCGCCAGCAGCCAAGATCAGGAACTTGAGCAGTACTTC.

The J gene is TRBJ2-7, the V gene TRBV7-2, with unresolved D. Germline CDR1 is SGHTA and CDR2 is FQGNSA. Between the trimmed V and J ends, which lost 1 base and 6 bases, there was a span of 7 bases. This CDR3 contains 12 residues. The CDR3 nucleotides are TGTGCCAGCAGCTTAGACCGAGGCGAGCAGTACTTC. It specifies CASSLDRGEQYF.

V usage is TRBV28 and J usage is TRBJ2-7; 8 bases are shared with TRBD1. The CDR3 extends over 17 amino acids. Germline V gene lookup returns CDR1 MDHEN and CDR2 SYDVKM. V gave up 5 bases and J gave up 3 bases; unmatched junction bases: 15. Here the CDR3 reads CASSTLRRTGKYYEQYF. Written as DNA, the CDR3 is TGTGCCAGCAGTACACTCCGACGGACAGGGAAGTACTACGAGCAGTACTTC.

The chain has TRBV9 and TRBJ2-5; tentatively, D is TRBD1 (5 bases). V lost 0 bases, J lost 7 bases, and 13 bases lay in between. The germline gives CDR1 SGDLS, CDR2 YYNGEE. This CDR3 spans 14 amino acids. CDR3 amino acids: CASSVDLSQGTQYF. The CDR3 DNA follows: TGTGCCAGCAGCGTAGATTTGAGTCAGGGGACCCAGTACTTC.

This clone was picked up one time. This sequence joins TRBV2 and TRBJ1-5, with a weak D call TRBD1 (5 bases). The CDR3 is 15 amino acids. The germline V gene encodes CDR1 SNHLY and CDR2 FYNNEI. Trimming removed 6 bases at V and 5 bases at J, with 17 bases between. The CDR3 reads CASSEDQGGYQPQHF. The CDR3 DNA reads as TGTGCCAGCAGCGAGGACCAGGGCGGCTATCAGCCCCAGCATTTT.

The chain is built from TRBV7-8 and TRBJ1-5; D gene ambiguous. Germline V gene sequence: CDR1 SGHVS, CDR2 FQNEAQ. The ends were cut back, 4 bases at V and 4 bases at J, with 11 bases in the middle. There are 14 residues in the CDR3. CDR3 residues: CASSSRRINQPQHF. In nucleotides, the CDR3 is TGTGCCAGCAGCTCTAGACGGATTAATCAGCCCCAGCATTTT.

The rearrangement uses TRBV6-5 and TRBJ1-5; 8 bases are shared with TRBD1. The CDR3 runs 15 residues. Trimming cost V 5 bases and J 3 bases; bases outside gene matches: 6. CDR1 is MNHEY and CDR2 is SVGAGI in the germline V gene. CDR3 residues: CASSPRDRFNQPQHF. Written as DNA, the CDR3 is TGTGCCAGCAGTCCCCGGGACAGGTTCAATCAGCCCCAGCATTTT.

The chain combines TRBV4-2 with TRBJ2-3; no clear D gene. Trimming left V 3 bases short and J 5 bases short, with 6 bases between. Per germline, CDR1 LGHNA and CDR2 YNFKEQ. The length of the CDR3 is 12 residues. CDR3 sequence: CASSQARDTQYF. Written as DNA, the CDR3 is TGTGCCAGCAGCCAGGCCAGAGATACGCAGTATTTT.

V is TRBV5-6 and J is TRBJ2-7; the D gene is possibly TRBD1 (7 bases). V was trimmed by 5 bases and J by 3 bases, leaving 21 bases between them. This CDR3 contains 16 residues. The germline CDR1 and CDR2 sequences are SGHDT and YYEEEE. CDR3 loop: CASSWGQGGLGYEQYF. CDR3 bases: TGTGCCAGCAGTTGGGGTCAGGGGGGATTAGGCTACGAGCAGTACTTC.

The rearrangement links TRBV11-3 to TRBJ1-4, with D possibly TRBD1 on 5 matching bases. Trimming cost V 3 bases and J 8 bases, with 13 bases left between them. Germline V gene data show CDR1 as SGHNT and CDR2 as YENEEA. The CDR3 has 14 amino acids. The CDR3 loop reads CASSFGGAGEKLFF. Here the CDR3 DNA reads TGTGCCAGCAGCTTCGGTGGGGCAGGAGAAAAACTGTTTTTT.

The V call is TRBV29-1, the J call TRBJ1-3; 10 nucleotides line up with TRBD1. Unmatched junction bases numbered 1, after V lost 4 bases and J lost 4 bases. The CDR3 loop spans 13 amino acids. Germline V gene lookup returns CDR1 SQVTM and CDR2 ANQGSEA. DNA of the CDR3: TGCAGCGTTGGGACAGGGGGAGGAAACACCATATATTTT. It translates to CSVGTGGGNTIYF. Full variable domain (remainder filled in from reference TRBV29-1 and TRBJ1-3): SAVISQKPSRDICQRGTSLTIQCQVDSQVTMMFWYRQQPGQSLTLIATANQGSEATYESGFVIDKFPISRPNLTFSTLTVSNMSPEDSSIYLCSVGTGGGNTIYFGEGSWLTVV.

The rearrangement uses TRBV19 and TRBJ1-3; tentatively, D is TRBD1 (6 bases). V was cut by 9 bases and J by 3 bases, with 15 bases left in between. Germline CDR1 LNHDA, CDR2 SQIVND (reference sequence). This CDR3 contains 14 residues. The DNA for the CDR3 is TGTGCCAGCGCTGAAACAGGGTTTGGAAACACCATATATTTT. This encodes CASAETGFGNTIYF.

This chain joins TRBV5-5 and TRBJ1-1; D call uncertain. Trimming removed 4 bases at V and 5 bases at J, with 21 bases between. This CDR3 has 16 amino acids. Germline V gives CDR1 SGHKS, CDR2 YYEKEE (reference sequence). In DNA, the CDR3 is TGTGCCAGCAGCGTACCGGGTCCAGCTGGAGGGACTGAAGCTTTCTTT. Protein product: CASSVPGPAGGTEAFF.

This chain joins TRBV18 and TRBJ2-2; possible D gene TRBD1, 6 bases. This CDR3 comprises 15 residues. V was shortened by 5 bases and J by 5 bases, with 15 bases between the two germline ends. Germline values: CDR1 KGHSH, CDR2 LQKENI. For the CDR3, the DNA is TGTGCCAGCTCAGATGGGGACACGGAGACCGGGGAGCTGTTTTTT. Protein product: CASSDGDTETGELFF.